The 13 T cell receptor beta chains listed next were all sequenced from one sample in a study of blood T cell repertoires in COVID-19. Sequencing was performed with immunoSEQ multiplex PCR; in TCRdb, only in-frame clones are kept and a portion is missing. The table lists 250,000 or so clones, about nine tenths of them singletons. Sequenced material: peripheral blood. The receptors derive from a woman between 40 and 55 years old who had recovered from COVID-19.

This rearrangement joins TRBV6-2 or TRBV6-3 to TRBJ2-6; no definite D call. The CDR3 spans 14 residues. Germline V lookup: CDR1 MNHEY, CDR2 SVGEGT. Trimming took 3 bases from V and 0 from J, leaving 3 bases between them. CDR3 coding DNA: TGTGCCAGCAGTTATATCTCTGGGGCCAACGTCCTGACTTTC. It yields the protein CASSYISGANVLTF.

The chain has TRBV30 and TRBJ1-3, with 8 bases matching TRBD1. CDR3 size: 16 residues. Germline CDR1 and CDR2: GTSNPN and SVGIG (reference sequence). Trimming removed 1 base from V and 4 bases from J; junction bases left unmatched: 9. Written as DNA, the CDR3 is TGTGCCTGGAGTGGAGGACAGGGTGTTCCCGGAAACACCATATATTTT. Its protein is CAWSGGQGVPGNTIYF.

The chain has TRBV19 and TRBJ2-6, with 12 positions matching TRBD1. With V trimmed by 5 bases and J by 1 base, 3 bases remained unmatched. Germline V gives CDR1 LNHDA, CDR2 SQIVND (reference sequence). This CDR3 is 17 amino acids long. The CDR3 bases are TGTGCCAGTAGTCCGGGACAGGGGGCATCTGGGGCCAACGTCCTGACTTTC. It translates to CASSPGQGASGANVLTF.

The sample holds one count of this clone. The J gene is TRBJ1-1, the V gene TRBV7-6; D may be TRBD1 (6 bases). CDR1 and CDR2 (germline): SGHVS, FNYEAQ. Deletions cut 5 bases from V and 3 bases from J, with 19 bases between. The CDR3 is made up of 16 amino acids. The CDR3 region has the DNA TGTGCCAGCAGCCGGACTCTCGCAGGGGAAGACACTGAAGCTTTCTTT. Protein sequence: CASSRTLAGEDTEAFF.

The chain links TRBV18 to TRBJ2-7, with 13 bases matching TRBD2. J gave up 0 bases and V 5 bases, and 1 base lay outside the gene matches. The CDR3 is made up of 15 amino acids. From germline, CDR1 is KGHSH and CDR2 LQKENI. Here the CDR3 reads CASSGTSGNSYEQYF. The CDR3 coding sequence is TGTGCCAGCTCAGGGACTAGCGGGAACTCCTACGAGCAGTACTTC.

This chain links TRBV3-1 (or the pseudogene TRBV3-2) with TRBJ2-2, with 11 bases identical to TRBD2. V shed 1 base, J shed 0 bases, and the junction held 7 bases outside the gene matches. There are 19 residues in the CDR3. Germline CDR1 and CDR2: LGHDT and YNNKEL (reference sequence). CDR3 amino acids: CASSQVERLAGPNTGELFF. DNA of the CDR3: TGTGCCAGCAGCCAAGTGGAACGACTAGCGGGGCCGAACACCGGGGAGCTGTTTTTT.

The J gene is TRBJ1-1, the V gene TRBV5-8; D is possibly TRBD1 (6 bases). The CDR3 has 14 residues. Trimming left V 7 bases short and J 0 bases short, with 13 bases between. Germline values: CDR1 SGHTS, CDR2 YDEGEE. The CDR3 reads CASDRGALNTEAFF. CDR3 bases: TGTGCCAGCGACCGGGGGGCGCTGAACACTGAAGCTTTCTTT.

The chain is built from TRBV29-1 and TRBJ2-1; maybe TRBD2 (7 bases). The CDR3 sequence is 15 residues long. Germline assignment: CDR1 SQVTM and CDR2 ANQGSEA. In DNA, the CDR3 is TGCAGTTACACAGGGAGGGAGCCAATCTACAATGAGCAGTTCTTC. Its protein product is CSYTGREPIYNEQFF.

This chain connects TRBV9 to TRBJ2-7, with 7 bases matching TRBD1. The germline V gene has CDR1 SGDLS and CDR2 YYNGEE. Losses at the gene ends were 4 bases for V and 2 bases for J; bases not matched to a gene: 12. This CDR3 spans 16 amino acids. CDR3 DNA: TGTGCCAGCAGCTTTACACCGGGACAGCCCGCCTACGAGCAGTACTTC. Its translation: CASSFTPGQPAYEQYF.

J is TRBJ2-1 and V is TRBV5-8, with 11 bases aligning to TRBD2. The trim removed 4 bases at V and 1 base at J, leaving 7 bases unmatched. Germline CDR1 is SGHTS and CDR2 is YDEGEE. The CDR3 runs 17 residues. The CDR3 reads CASSGSSGRVSYNEQFF. The DNA for the CDR3 is TGTGCCAGCAGCGGGAGTAGCGGGAGGGTTTCCTACAATGAGCAGTTCTTC.

There are a few counts of this clone. The chain carries TRBV7-9 and TRBJ2-7; D is ambiguous. V was clipped by 5 bases and J by 2 bases, with 10 bases between them. From germline, CDR1 is SEHNR and CDR2 FQNEAQ (reference sequence). The CDR3 loop spans 13 amino acids. The CDR3 nucleotides read TGTGCCAGCAGCCCCCGACTTGCCTACGAGCAGTACTTC. This sequence encodes CASSPRLAYEQYF.

The chain carries TRBV7-9 and TRBJ2-3; TRBD2 matches at 10 bases. J lost 7 bases, V lost 5 bases, and 12 bases had no gene match. Per germline, CDR1 SEHNR and CDR2 FQNEAQ (reference sequence). The CDR3 spans 16 residues. The CDR3 sequence is CASSQRSGRAGNTQYF. CDR3 nucleotides: TGTGCCAGCAGCCAGAGAAGCGGGAGGGCCGGGAATACGCAGTATTTT.

V and J are TRBV19 and TRBJ2-6; no definite D call. The germline V gene encodes CDR1 LNHDA and CDR2 SQIVND (reference sequence). The V end lost 1 base, the J end lost 0 bases, and 10 bases lay between the germline ends. The CDR3 is 17 residues long. CDR3 amino acids: CASSIALKSSGANVLTF. The CDR3, as DNA: TGTGCCAGTAGTATAGCCCTTAAGAGCTCTGGGGCCAACGTCCTGACTTTC. The full variable domain, its missing parts supplied by reference TRBV19 and TRBJ2-6, is DGGITQSPKYLFRKEGQNVTLSCEQNLNHDAMYWYRQDPGQGLRLIYYSQIVNDFQKGDIAEGYSVSREKKESFPLTVTSAQKNPTAFYLCASSIALKSSGANVLTFGAGSRLTVL.